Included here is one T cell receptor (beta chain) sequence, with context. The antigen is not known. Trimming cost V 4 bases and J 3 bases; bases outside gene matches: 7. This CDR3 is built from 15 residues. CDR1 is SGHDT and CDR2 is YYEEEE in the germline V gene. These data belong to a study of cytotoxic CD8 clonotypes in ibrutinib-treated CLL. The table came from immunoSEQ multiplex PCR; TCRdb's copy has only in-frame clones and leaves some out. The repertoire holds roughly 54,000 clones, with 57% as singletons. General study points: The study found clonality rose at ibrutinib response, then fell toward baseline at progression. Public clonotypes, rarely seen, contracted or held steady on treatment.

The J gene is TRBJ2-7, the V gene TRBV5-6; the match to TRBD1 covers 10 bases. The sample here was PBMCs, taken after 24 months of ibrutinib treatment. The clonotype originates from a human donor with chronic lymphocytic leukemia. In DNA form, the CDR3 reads TGTGCCAGCAGCCCCGTGAGGGACAGGGGCTACGAGCAGTACTTC. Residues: CASSPVRDRGYEQYF.